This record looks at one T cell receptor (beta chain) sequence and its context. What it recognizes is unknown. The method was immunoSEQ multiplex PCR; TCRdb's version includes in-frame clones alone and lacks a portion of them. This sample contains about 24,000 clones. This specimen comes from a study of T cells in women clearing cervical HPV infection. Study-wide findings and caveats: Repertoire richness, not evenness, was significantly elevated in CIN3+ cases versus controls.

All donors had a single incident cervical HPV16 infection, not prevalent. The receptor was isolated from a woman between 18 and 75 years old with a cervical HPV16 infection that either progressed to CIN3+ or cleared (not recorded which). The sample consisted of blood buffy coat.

The DNA read from the CDR3 is TGTGCCAGCAGCTCCTGGGGTACTAGCACAGATACC. Protein product: CASSSWGTSTDT. The complete CDR3 reads CASSSWGTSTDTQYF. The rearrangement links TRBV13 to TRBJ2-5; a possible D gene is TRBD2 (6 bases). The read gets to within 3 residues of the CDR3 end, and the germline J gene fills in the rest. CDR3 length equals 15 residues. The germline CDR1 and CDR2 sequences are PRHDT and FYEKMQ (reference sequence).